The present T cell receptor (beta chain) was sequenced within a study of blood T cell repertoires in COVID-19. Study as a whole: Donors in the United States, Italy and Spain gave samples during acute or convalescent COVID-19. The cDNA or gDNA used as material had been derived from T cells, B-cell-depleted T cells, or PBMCs.

The germline V gene has CDR1 SGHDT and CDR2 YYEEEE. V lost 1 base and J lost 4; bases outside the gene matches: 11. The CDR3 runs 18 residues. Authors' processing steps: Estimation of nucleated cell counts relied on the amplification of reference gene primers. This table comes from immunoSEQ multiplex PCR, and its TCRdb copy is limited to in-frame clones, with some not included. V and J calls and clone size are as listed in that table; D and trimming were resolved from the DNA. This table holds some 350,000 clones, around nine tenths found once. This receptor was obtained from a human donor in a cohort sampled during active COVID-19. Sequencing was performed on peripheral blood. The chain is built from TRBV5-6 and TRBJ2-2; 9 positions agree with TRBD1. The CDR3 here is CASSLYYRGPRGTGELFF. The CDR3 DNA sequence: TGTGCCAGCAGCTTGTATTACAGGGGGCCCCGGGGCACCGGGGAGCTGTTTTTT. The full variable domain, in which reference TRBV5-6 and TRBJ2-2 provide the parts outside the CDR3, is DAGVTQSPTHLIKTRGQQVTLRCSPKSGHDTVSWYQQALGQGPQFIFQYYEEEERQRGNFPDRFSGHQFPNYSSELNVNALLLGDSALYLCASSLYYRGPRGTGELFFGEGSRLTVL.